This T cell receptor (beta chain) comes out of a study of graft-versus-host responses after intestinal transplantation. Study-wide findings and caveats: Investigators detected GvH clones in recipient marrow, with some emerging earlier in ileum or blood.

This table comes from immunoSEQ multiplex PCR, and its TCRdb copy is limited to in-frame clones, with some not included. The sample has 2,300 or so clones; 28% are singletons. From germline, CDR1 is GTSNPN and CDR2 SVGIG (reference sequence). Losses at the gene ends were 1 base for V and 7 bases for J; bases not matched to a gene: 13. The CDR3 consists of 16 residues. To note about this clone: At the DNA level, this CDR3 is encoded by other sequences in the same sample as well.

Plates contained around 200,000 CFSE-labeled responder cells and around 200,000 irradiated, violet-dye-labeled stimulator cells. Post-reaction sorting isolated proliferating CFSE-low CD3+CD4+ and CD3+CD8+ responders. Specimen: alloreactive CD4+ T cells from a mixed lymphocyte reaction culture, collected before transplantation. Subset specified: CFSE-low proliferating T cells sorted from roughly 6-day pre-transplant mixed lymphocyte reaction (GvH or HvG direction). The genes are TRBV30 and TRBJ2-5; the match to TRBD1 covers 9 bases. This sequence originates from a human patient who was an organ donor for intestinal transplantation. The CDR3 sequence is CAWSGSLTGGEGTQYF. DNA for the CDR3: TGTGCCTGGAGTGGTTCCCTCACAGGGGGCGAGGGGACCCAGTACTTC.